This T cell receptor beta chain was sequenced for a study of early T cells in non-severe SARS-CoV-2 infection. This clonotype was counted many times. This CDR3 has 13 amino acids. Per the germline V gene, CDR1 is SQVTM and CDR2 is ANQGSEA. The V end was cut by 7 bases, the J end by 2 bases, with 14 bases between. MiXCR was run by TCRdb on the 5' RACE reads, yielding one entry per CDR3 protein. Among some 48,000 distinct CDR3 sequences listed, roughly 4.5% were seen once. This chain connects TRBV29-1 to TRBJ1-1, with no clear D. The TCR was taken from an adult who was a healthcare worker with PCR-confirmed SARS-CoV-2 infection or an uninfected control (not recorded which). The material sequenced was whole blood. The CDR3 region has the DNA TGCAGCGCCCTCGAAGGGAGTAACACTGAAGCTTTCTTT. Amino acids: CSALEGSNTEAFF. The variable domain in full, with the rest retrieved from reference TRBV29-1 and TRBJ1-1, is SAVISQKPSRDICQRGTSLTIQCQVDSQVTMMFWYRQQPGQSLTLIATANQGSEATYESGFVIDKFPISRPNLTFSTLTVSNMSPEDSSIYLCSALEGSNTEAFFGQGTRLTVV.